Sequencing of this T cell receptor beta chain was carried out in a study of T cell responses to AZD1222 COVID-19 vaccine. Germline CDR1 is MNHNS and CDR2 is SASEGT. The CDR3 has 14 residues. With V trimmed by 6 bases and J by 3 bases, 3 bases remained unmatched. The table came from immunoSEQ multiplex PCR; TCRdb's copy has only in-frame clones and leaves some out. The profile shows 200,000 or so clones, 75% to 90% of them singletons. The J gene is TRBJ1-4, the V gene TRBV6-1; 8 positions match TRBD1. The material sequenced was peripheral blood, taken on day 0 of MenACWY control vaccination. The TCR originated in an adult in good health. This chain's CDR3 is CASSPQGANEKLFF. The CDR3 coding sequence is TGTGCCAGCAGCCCACAGGGGGCTAATGAAAAACTGTTTTTT.